This TCR beta chain was sequenced for a study of Graves' ophthalmopathy and Graves' hyperthyroidism. TCR beta CDR3 regions were amplified from RNA transcripts. RT-PCR with HTBI primers came first, then second-round multiplex PCR. TCRdb reprocessed the multiplex PCR reads with MiXCR, giving one entry per CDR3 protein. The table lists approximately 700,000 distinct CDR3 sequences, roughly 40% of them singletons, with roughly 45% in the top ten. To note about this clonotype: With a much larger clone just one base away, this may be a read error.

Germline V gives CDR1 SEHNR, CDR2 FQNEAQ (reference sequence). V shed 2 bases and J shed 7 bases, with 12 bases lying between them. The CDR3 extends over 13 amino acids. Sequenced input: peripheral blood. The chain recombines TRBV7-9 with TRBJ2-7, with D unresolved. This TCR was sampled from an adult man with Graves' ophthalmopathy. CDR3: CASSLIEAEEQYF. CDR3 coding DNA: TGTGCCAGCAGCTTAATAGAGGCGGAGGAGCAGTACTTC.